Here is one TCR beta chain with its context. Its binding antigen is unknown. No clone much larger than this one lies a single base away; base qualities are absent. The CDR3 regions of human TCRbeta chains were analyzed by immunosequencing. Turning to the authors' computational methods: TCRs in the repertoires were matched against a reference library of SARS-CoV-2-specific TCRs that had been generated with the MIRA antigen-specificity platform. Breadth meant the fraction of unique TCRs that were SARS-CoV-2-associated, whereas depth meant the fraction of total T cells that were SARS-CoV-2-associated. Using the MIRA data, every spike-specific TCR was mapped to the spike region that the TCR reacted to and assigned to either a CD4 or a CD8 class. Log10-transformed breadth and depth values were compared by one-way ANOVA with Sidak's multiple comparisons tests. TCRdb carries this immuneACCESS record with in-frame sequences only. Its versions omit some clonotypes, under half of them owing to an unresolved V gene in the studies checked, with the rest unexplained. V, J and clone size were drawn from that table, and D and trimming were deduced from the DNA. In this sample the table shows some 200,000 clones, approximately 93% of which occur a single time. In total, the top ten clones hold 1% of the sample.

These data originate in a study of T cell responses to AZD1222 COVID-19 vaccine (dated by TCRdb to the early 2020s). Background on the whole study: A total of 233 trial participants underwent TCR sequencing, of whom 207 had received two doses of AZD1222 and some 25 had received two doses of the MenACWY control vaccine. Trial participants were enrolled by age into 18-55, 56-69 and 70-plus year subgroups, with around 150, 28 and 57 TCR-sequenced participants respectively. The study at large found these results: The vaccine-associated CD4 TCRs covered the entire spike protein, and the dominant responses fell in regions 160-218 and 743-854. Only five or six AZD1222 recipients were SARS-CoV-2 seropositive at baseline, limiting conclusions about previously exposed vaccinees. The 56-69-year group was small, and its depth increase did not reach significance, likely because of low power. No day 14 peak-response samples were available, so repertoires were characterized only after the peak T cell response. Participants were mostly white British and included more females than males, and it was suggested by the authors that clonal diversity may have been underestimated. Nearly half of unique spike-specific TCRs reportedly recognized epitopes outside regions mutated in the B.1.351 and B.1.1.7 variants. After two AZD1222 doses, both the breadth and the depth of spike-specific TCRs were significantly higher than at day 0 and than in MenACWY recipients.

The sample's time point label, decoded: about 28 days (+/-7) after the second vaccine dose. Because spike-specific TCR depth and breadth did not differ between the two schedules, AZD1222 recipients who got a second dose at roughly 4 weeks were pooled with those who got a second dose at roughly 12 weeks. Vaccinee samples came from UK trials COV001 and COV002, including a single-blind randomized controlled phase 2/3 trial of AZD1222 (ChAdOx1 nCoV-19) in healthy adults. For TCRbeta chain sequencing, PBMC samples were collected from trial participants at day 0 and at day 28 after the second dose. The CDR3 holds 13 amino acids from the cysteine to the phenylalanine. Solely the CDR3 DNA is kept, with 39 bases framed from the first base. CDR1 SQVTM and CDR2 ANQGSEA are derived from the germline V gene. The junction carries 12 bases between V and J, which are trimmed by 4 bases and 5 bases respectively.

The chain was built from TRBV29-1 and TRBJ2-1; the D gene is perhaps TRBD2, from 7 matching bases. This specimen consisted of peripheral blood, obtained 28 days after the second AZD1222 dose. This TCR was recovered from an adult who received the AZD1222 COVID-19 vaccine. CDR3 reads: CSVAGGPDNEQFF. Here is the DNA: TGCAGCGTTGCGGGGGGCCCCGACAATGAGCAGTTCTTC.